A single TCR beta chain is shown here with its context. Its antigen is as yet unknown. Unique molecular identifiers were present on cDNA, and template switching added a universal primer site. TCRdb called the 5' RACE reads again in MiXCR, with one record for every CDR3 protein. The table records roughly 470,000 distinct CDR3 sequences, over 11% of them present only once. This CDR3 spans 18 amino acids. Trimming removed 0 bases from V and 3 bases from J; junction bases left unmatched: 9. The entry originates in a study of identical twins. Overall study results and limits: Invariant populations such as MAIT and iNKT cells could partly muddle zero-insertion analyses. Abundant cord blood beta clonotypes carried fewer insertions; memory repertoires showed none.

Separately, the same data were catalogued under a study of yellow fever vaccine responses in identical twins.

The sequenced material came from CD4+ T cells sorted from blood. The chain uses TRBV12-3 or TRBV12-4 and TRBJ2-2; 8 positions match TRBD1. This receptor was taken from a woman aged 18-29 years in good health. Written as DNA, the CDR3 is TGTGCCAGCAGTTTAGCCTTCCGACAGGGGTTTGACACCGGGGAGCTGTTTTTT. It translates to CASSLAFRQGFDTGELFF.